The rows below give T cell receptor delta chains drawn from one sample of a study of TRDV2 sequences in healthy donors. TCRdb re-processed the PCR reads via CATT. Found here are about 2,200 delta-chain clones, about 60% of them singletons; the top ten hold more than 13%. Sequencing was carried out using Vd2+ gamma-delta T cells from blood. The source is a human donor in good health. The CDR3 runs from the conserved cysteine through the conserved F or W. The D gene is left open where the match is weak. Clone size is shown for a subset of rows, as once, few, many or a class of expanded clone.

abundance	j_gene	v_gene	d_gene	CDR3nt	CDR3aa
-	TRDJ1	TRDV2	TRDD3	TGTGCCTGTGACATGATGGGGGATACTAGTGGCGATAAACTCATCTTT	CACDMMGDTSGDKLIF
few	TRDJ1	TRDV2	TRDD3	TGTGCCTGTGACACTCTCTCGCTGGGGGACCTGACCGATAAACTCATCTTT	CACDTLSLGDLTDKLIF
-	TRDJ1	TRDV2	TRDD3	TGTGCCTGTGACACGCTGGGGGACTCGTACACCGATAAACTCATCTTT	CACDTLGDSYTDKLIF
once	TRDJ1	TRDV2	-	TGTGCCTGCTTCTCTATGGCCCCTAACACCGATAAACTCATCTTT	CACFSMAPNTDKLIF
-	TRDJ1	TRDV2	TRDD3	TGTGCCTGTGACTCATTACTGGGGGATACCACCGATAAACTCATCTTT	CACDSLLGDTTDKLIF
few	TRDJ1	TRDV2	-	TGTGCCTGTGACACCGTAGGGAACACCGATAAACTCATCTTT	CACDTVGNTDKLIF
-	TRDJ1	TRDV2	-	TGTGCCTGTGACACCGTGGCGAAACTGAGGGGGGAAACCGATAAACTCATCTTT	CACDTVAKLRGETDKLIF
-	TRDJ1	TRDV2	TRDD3	TGTGCCTGTGACCCGCTGGGGGACTACACCGATAAACTCATCTTT	CACDPLGDYTDKLIF
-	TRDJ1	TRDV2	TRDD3	TGTGCCTGTGACCCGTTACTGGGGGAGAAGTTCCAAAAGTACACCGATAAACTCATCTTT	CACDPLLGEKFQKYTDKLIF
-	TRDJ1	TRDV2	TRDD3	TGTGCCTGTGACACCGTGCTGGGGGGAACCACCTCGTACACCGATAAACTCATCTTT	CACDTVLGGTTSYTDKLIF
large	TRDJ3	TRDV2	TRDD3	TGTGCCTGTGACCGAGTACTGGGGGATGGCTCTAGCTCCTGGGACACCCGACAGATGTTTTTC	CACDRVLGDGSSSWDTRQMFF
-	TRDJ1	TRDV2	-	TGTGCCTGTGACTCAATCGGCACCGATAAACTCATCTTT	CACDSIGTDKLIF
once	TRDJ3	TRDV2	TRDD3	TGTGCCTGTGACAGTATACTGGGGGATACGGTCTCCTGGGACACCCGACAGATGTTTTTC	CACDSILGDTVSWDTRQMFF
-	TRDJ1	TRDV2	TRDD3	TGTGCCTGTGACGAGGTAGCCTCCTCCCTGGGGGACCCAGACACCGATAAACTCATCTTT	CACDEVASSLGDPDTDKLIF
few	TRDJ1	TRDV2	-	TGTGCCTGTGACACCGTACACAGCGCTGGGGACTTTAATCCTTCGTACACCGATAAACTCATCTTT	CACDTVHSAGDFNPSYTDKLIF
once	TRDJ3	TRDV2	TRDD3	TGTGCCTGTGACTCCCTACTGGGGGATAGTTCATCCTGGGACACCCGACAGATGTTTTTC	CACDSLLGDSSSWDTRQMFF
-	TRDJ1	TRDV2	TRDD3	TGTGCCTGTGACACCGTTGGGGGAGAGCGGTACACCGATAAACTCATCTTT	CACDTVGGERYTDKLIF
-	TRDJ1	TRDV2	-	TGTGCCTGTGACACCCTCTCCGATACTAACACCGATAAACTCATCTTT	CACDTLSDTNTDKLIF
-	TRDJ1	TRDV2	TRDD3	TGTGCCTGTGACCCAGTACTGGGGGATCCCTTTCCTTCGTACACCGATAAACTCATCTTT	CACDPVLGDPFPSYTDKLIF
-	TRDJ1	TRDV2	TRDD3	TGTGCCTGTGACGTACTGGGGGATAGTGTGTACACCGATAAACTCATCTTT	CACDVLGDSVYTDKLIF
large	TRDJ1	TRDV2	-	TGTGCCTGTGATCCCGTAGGGATCTCGTACACCGATAAACTCATCTTT	CACDPVGISYTDKLIF
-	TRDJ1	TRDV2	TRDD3	TGTGCCTGTGACCACATACTGGGGGATACCCCGTACACCGATAAACTCATCTTT	CACDHILGDTPYTDKLIF